The rows below give T cell receptor beta chains drawn from one sample of a study of blood T cells in healthy people across ages. TCRdb re-derived calls from the 5' RACE reads in MiXCR, one entry per CDR3 protein. The sample yields fewer than 650,000 distinct CDR3 sequences, about 27% seen once. These data were also reused for a study on T cells of mothers and their children.

Sequenced material: blood. The receptors here all came from a boy aged 2 to 10 in good health. Both conserved end residues are trimmed from each CDR3. The order of the fields is V gene, J gene, CDR3 protein.

TRBV11-2	TRBJ2-5	ASSSLRGTQTQY
TRBV5-6	TRBJ1-2	ASSLRGQGLIYGYT
TRBV10-3	TRBJ2-7	AISESDRVCEQY
TRBV6-5	TRBJ2-7	ASSSSDRYRIYEQY
TRBV12-5	TRBJ2-5	ASGLGAMETQY
TRBV6-6	TRBJ1-3	ASRDGFSGNTIY
TRBV6-6	TRBJ2-7	ASKTEGREQY
TRBV7-6	TRBJ2-7	ASSRTGTEPNEQY
TRBV6-1	TRBJ2-5	ASSETLERGRRETQY
TRBV6-2/TRBV6-3	TRBJ2-1	ASHSPSAGPKEQF
TRBV3-1	TRBJ1-5	ASRGDRSTDQPQH
TRBV7-9	TRBJ2-5	ASSSPLTSGLETQY
TRBV6-5	TRBJ1-4	ASSYSGTGGFEKLF
TRBV20-1	TRBJ2-1	SAGPPVAGGMDEQF
TRBV7-9	TRBJ1-2	ASSLFGVRYGYT
TRBV6-6	TRBJ2-3	ASRDTPSTDTQY
TRBV20-1	TRBJ1-1	SARGQFVNTEAF
TRBV29-1	TRBJ2-1	SVQGGGYNEQF
TRBV5-1	TRBJ2-3	ASSFGGSGADTQY
TRBV7-6	TRBJ1-4	ASSLRGSNEKLF
TRBV10-2	TRBJ2-3	ASSAAGGTDTQY
TRBV4-2	TRBJ2-7	ASSQEENGGLNSYEQY
TRBV19	TRBJ1-2	ASSARANYGYT
TRBV3-1	TRBJ2-3	ASSLPSGRATDTQY
TRBV4-2	TRBJ2-1	ASSRLSGSDYNEQF
TRBV3-1	TRBJ2-5	ASSQGTSGVETQY
TRBV30	TRBJ1-2	AWGRLSRQINYGYT
TRBV6-5	TRBJ2-7	ASSYSGRDEQY
TRBV2	-	ASKLAGEYEQY
TRBV20-1	TRBJ2-1	SGAPRTSGGVEQF
TRBV25-1	TRBJ2-7	ASSSGEQY
TRBV14	-	ASSLRLAKEQF
TRBV7-2	TRBJ1-1	ASSFIGNTEAF
TRBV7-2	TRBJ1-4	ASSPHTGFANEKLF
TRBV20-1	TRBJ1-1	SAGVSGNTEAF
TRBV27	TRBJ2-5	ASSLSSLLRGGEQY
TRBV20-1	TRBJ2-6	SAIAGQPSGANVLT
TRBV20-1	TRBJ2-2	SALTGTTHTGELS
TRBV2	TRBJ1-2	ASSEVGRRAGYT
TRBV3-1	TRBJ2-2	ASSLTEAGELF
TRBV3-1	TRBJ1-6	ASSQITTGGNSPLH
TRBV5-1	TRBJ1-4	ASSLEEEVQEKLF
TRBV20-1	TRBJ2-5	SARDLGSQETQY
TRBV12-3/TRBV12-4	TRBJ2-7	ASSIKARGPYEQY
TRBV12-3/TRBV12-4	TRBJ1-1	ASSLGGEAF
TRBV4-2	TRBJ2-1	ASSRGITSGSIYNEQF
TRBV15	TRBJ2-2	ATSGPRVNTGELF
TRBV10-1	TRBJ2-5	ASSESMASESQETQY
TRBV12-3/TRBV12-4	TRBJ2-5	ASSLAMGQETQY
TRBV5-4	TRBJ1-1	ASSLQGRGTEAF
TRBV20-1	TRBJ2-5	SARDATGLAGAFGETQY
TRBV7-2	TRBJ1-1	ASSLGTGSIAF
TRBV27	TRBJ2-1	ASSLAQVNNERQF
TRBV3-1	TRBJ2-5	ASSLGLAGGETQY
TRBV20-1	TRBJ1-2	SARVAGGVYGYT
TRBV6-1	TRBJ1-1	AIEGPTEAF
TRBV7-6	TRBJ2-1	ASSDPEQF
TRBV27	TRBJ1-2	ASSLLGTGGEPGYT
TRBV7-2	TRBJ2-7	ASSLGGDRGYEQY
TRBV5-1	TRBJ2-6	ASSLQPSGGAVGANVLT